The rows below give T cell receptor beta chains drawn from one sample of a study of PD-1 blockade in classical Hodgkin lymphoma. Profiled with immunoSEQ multiplex PCR; TCRdb holds only in-frame clones, not every one. The sample has roughly 90,000 clones; 81% are singletons. The material sequenced was peripheral blood mononuclear cells (PBMCs), taken before the second cycle of nivolumab. These receptors all come from a human donor with classical Hodgkin lymphoma. Both conserved end residues are part of each CDR3. Fields, in order: CDR3 protein, J gene, V gene, D gene. D genes are given only for firm matches.

cdr3_aa: CASSLAPQSGGAFF
j_call: TRBJ1-1
v_call: TRBV7-2
d_call: .

cdr3_aa: CASSLGQGEAFF
j_call: TRBJ1-1
v_call: TRBV5-1
d_call: .

cdr3_aa: CASSQGRRFTDTQYF
j_call: TRBJ2-3
v_call: TRBV14
d_call: .

cdr3_aa: CASSLSLLTEAFF
j_call: TRBJ1-1
v_call: TRBV7-9
d_call: .

cdr3_aa: CASKPGGRVGDTQYF
j_call: TRBJ2-3
v_call: TRBV2
d_call: TRBD2

cdr3_aa: CASSLVGTTYNEQFF
j_call: TRBJ2-1
v_call: TRBV5-1
d_call: TRBD2

cdr3_aa: CASSAAGPLGEQYF
j_call: TRBJ2-7
v_call: TRBV7-2
d_call: .

cdr3_aa: CASSFRAAPFSYEQYF
j_call: TRBJ2-7
v_call: TRBV28
d_call: .

cdr3_aa: CATEGGSNEKLFF
j_call: TRBJ1-4
v_call: TRBV15
d_call: .

cdr3_aa: CASSRNTGGQETQYF
j_call: TRBJ2-5
v_call: TRBV7-7
d_call: TRBD1

cdr3_aa: CASSQDPGTNYNEQFF
j_call: TRBJ2-1
v_call: TRBV4-1
d_call: .

cdr3_aa: CASRRLAGDFAGELFF
j_call: TRBJ2-2
v_call: TRBV5-4
d_call: TRBD2

cdr3_aa: CASSIFGGEQYF
j_call: TRBJ2-7
v_call: TRBV19
d_call: .

cdr3_aa: CASSAADRNEQFF
j_call: TRBJ2-1
v_call: TRBV9
d_call: .

cdr3_aa: CASSRTYEQYF
j_call: TRBJ2-7
v_call: TRBV2
d_call: .

cdr3_aa: CASTPDSYNEQFF
j_call: TRBJ2-1
v_call: TRBV5-1
d_call: .

cdr3_aa: CAWSRLAGVDEQYF
j_call: TRBJ2-7
v_call: TRBV30
d_call: TRBD2

cdr3_aa: CASSLGVPGVDIYEQYF
j_call: TRBJ2-7
v_call: TRBV11-2
d_call: .

cdr3_aa: CASSFQGWETQYF
j_call: TRBJ2-5
v_call: TRBV5-1
d_call: .

cdr3_aa: CASSLKQGSYEQYF
j_call: TRBJ2-7
v_call: TRBV7-6
d_call: .

cdr3_aa: CASRTTGTGDYEQYF
j_call: TRBJ2-7
v_call: TRBV6-4
d_call: TRBD1

cdr3_aa: CASRPGGNQPQHF
j_call: TRBJ1-5
v_call: TRBV2
d_call: .

cdr3_aa: CASSIASPTDGGQYF
j_call: TRBJ2-7
v_call: TRBV19
d_call: .

cdr3_aa: CASSPPRAMGSYEQYF
j_call: TRBJ2-7
v_call: TRBV18
d_call: .

cdr3_aa: CASSQKTGVGEQYF
j_call: TRBJ2-7
v_call: TRBV4-3
d_call: TRBD1

cdr3_aa: CASSPSQSAYEQYF
j_call: TRBJ2-7
v_call: TRBV18
d_call: .

cdr3_aa: CSVVDRGFVEQYF
j_call: TRBJ2-7
v_call: TRBV29-1
d_call: TRBD1

cdr3_aa: CASEVTSGSGNTGELFF
j_call: TRBJ2-2
v_call: TRBV5-1
d_call: TRBD2

cdr3_aa: CASSGTGTSDDTQYF
j_call: TRBJ2-3
v_call: TRBV10-1
d_call: TRBD2

cdr3_aa: CASSLVAGNNEQFF
j_call: TRBJ2-1
v_call: TRBV7-9
d_call: .